This TCR beta chain was retrieved from a study of regulatory T cells in long-lasting Graves disease. As for the study in general: Antithyroid drug intake by newly diagnosed Graves' patients had lasted under 3 months.

This clonotype showed up many times. V was cut by 4 bases and J by 6 bases, with 6 bases left in between. CDR3 length: 11 residues. Germline CDR1 GTSNPN, CDR2 SVGIG (reference sequence). CDR3-region Arm-PCR and iRepertoire HTBI primers produced the TCR beta libraries. Under the authors' procedure: The identification of 62 TRBV and some 14 TRBJ segments was made across samples. TCRdb independently ran MiXCR on the multiplex PCR reads; one entry per CDR3 protein. TCRdb's processing, not the study's, gives the V and J calls here. The sample lists roughly 500,000 distinct CDR3 sequences, 11% to 15% occurring once. The time point denotes: newly diagnosed GD, antithyroid drugs for less than 3 months. TCR sequences were obtained from RNA taken from PBMCs. This sample was also put to use in a study of T cells in Graves' hyperthyroidism and ophthalmopathy. As reported in that work: During a first-round RT-PCR of the TCR CDR3, the HTBI primer set was used.

The material was peripheral blood mononuclear cells (PBMCs), obtained at new diagnosis, from a patient treated with antithyroid drugs. The TCR comes from a woman aged 50 to 65 with Graves disease. The V call is TRBV30, the J call TRBJ2-2; no reliable D call. CDR3 residues: CAWTRAGELFF. CDR3 DNA sequence: TGTGCCTGGACCCGGGCCGGGGAGCTGTTTTTT.